What follows describes a single TCR beta chain. These data come from a study of blood T cell repertoires in COVID-19. Study summary: Some COVID-19 samples were acute and others convalescent; all came from the United States, Italy and Spain. PBMCs, B-cell-depleted T cells, or T cells were the source of the cDNA or gDNA that made up the material.

This study enrolled people aged 18 to 89 from under 25 US geographic areas. As handled by the study authors: Reference gene primers were amplified, and this amplification served to estimate nucleated cell counts. The method was immunoSEQ multiplex PCR; TCRdb's version includes in-frame clones alone and lacks a portion of them. That table furnishes V, J and clone size, whereas the DNA furnished D and trimming. The sample yields under 300,000 clones, about 86% seen once. The receptor was isolated from a woman aged 40 to 50 with acute COVID-19. Sequencing was done on a sample of PBMCs or T cells enriched from blood (not recorded which).

This CDR3 is CASSLGDVRYEQYF. As DNA, the CDR3 is TGCGCCAGCAGCTTGGGAGATGTGAGATACGAGCAGTACTTC. V and J are TRBV5-1 and TRBJ2-7, with D unresolved. CDR1 and CDR2 (germline): SGHRS, YFSETQ. Trimming left V 0 bases short and J 4 bases short, with 11 bases between. The CDR3 extends over 14 amino acids.